This record concerns one TCR beta chain sequence. Antigen specificity is unknown. The table came from immunoSEQ multiplex PCR; TCRdb's copy has only in-frame clones and leaves some out. The data contain 90,000 to 140,000 clones, 80% to 90% of them singletons. V shed 10 bases, J shed 4 bases, and the junction held 12 bases outside the gene matches. Germline loops: CDR1 MDHEN, CDR2 SYDVKM. This CDR3 is built from 14 residues. This record belongs to a study of T cell responses to AZD1222 COVID-19 vaccine. Study-level results: Receipt of two AZD1222 doses was followed by a rise in Spike-specific TCR breadth and depth. Dominant at 160-218 and 743-854, vaccine-associated CD4 TCRs also spanned spike. Only 5 or 6 individuals given AZD1222 were seropositive at baseline. Females made up more of the donors, who were largely white British, and clonal diversity may have come out too low.

Sequenced here: peripheral blood, sampled 28 days after the second AZD1222 dose. The source is an adult who received the AZD1222 COVID-19 vaccine. V and J are TRBV28 and TRBJ2-7, with 8 bases lining up with TRBD1. The CDR3 loop reads CATTPGGITYEQYF. The CDR3 nucleotides read TGTGCCACCACTCCAGGGGGCATAACGTACGAGCAGTACTTC.